The TCR beta chain described here comes from a study of T cell changes during pregnancy in multiple sclerosis. Clones were sequenced by immunoSEQ multiplex PCR, and TCRdb holds only the in-frame ones, with some missing. Seen here are roughly 36,000 clones, approximately 91% observed once, and the top ten hold 3.5% to 4.5%. A single count supports this clone. Germline CDR1 and CDR2: SGDLS and YYNGEE. The CDR3 covers 15 residues. V was trimmed by 5 bases and J by 1 base, leaving 12 bases between them. This chain connects TRBV9 to TRBJ2-2; maybe TRBD2 (5 bases). This sequence was found in a female donor in good health, enrolled as a control in a pregnancy study. The sequencing used peripheral blood, collected in the second trimester of pregnancy. The DNA of the CDR3 is TGTGCCAGCAGGGAAGGAGGAGGGAACACCGGGGAGCTGTTTTTT. Protein sequence: CASREGGGNTGELFF. Full variable domain (rest looked up from reference TRBV9 and TRBJ2-2): DSGVTQTPKHLITATGQRVTLRCSPRSGDLSVYWYQQSLDQGLQFLIQYYNGEERAKGNILERFSAQQFPDLHSELNLSSLELGDSALYFCASREGGGNTGELFFGEGSRLTVL.